One and the same sample provided the 29 T cell receptor beta chains below, sequenced in a study of cytomegalovirus exposure and HLA in healthy donors. Amplification used 60 Vbeta primers and 13 Jbeta primers. Libraries were prepared by immunoSEQ multiplex PCR; TCRdb keeps only in-frame clonotypes and omits some of them. The table shows some 110,000 clones, with roughly 70% occurring only once. The sample taken for sequencing was PBMCs. These TCRs come from a woman between 45 and 65 years old in good health and CMV-seropositive.

This chain uses TRBV5-1 with TRBJ1-2, with 11 nucleotides matching TRBD1. The V gene's germline CDR1 is SGHRS and CDR2 YFSETQ. This CDR3 has 16 residues. V lost 1 base and J lost 6; bases outside the gene matches: 8. Here the CDR3 reads CASSLTWTGGANGYTF. The CDR3 bases are TGCGCCAGCAGCTTGACTTGGACAGGGGGCGCGAATGGCTACACCTTC.

This clone was found a few times. J is TRBJ1-1 and V is TRBV7-9, with TRBD1 as a possible D gene (6 bases). The CDR3 extends over 15 amino acids. Trimming took 5 bases from V and 1 from J, leaving 14 bases between them. The germline gives CDR1 SEHNR, CDR2 FQNEAQ (reference sequence). The CDR3 is CASSERGGENTEAFF. CDR3 bases: TGTGCCAGCAGCGAGAGGGGGGGAGAGAACACTGAAGCTTTCTTT.

The CDR3, as DNA: TGTGCCAGCAGTTGGGACAGGGGGCTGCCAGCTTTCTTT. It translates to CASSWDRGLPAFF. The chain carries TRBV6-1 and TRBJ1-1; 12 nucleotides match TRBD1. The CDR3 length is 13 residues. Unmatched junction bases numbered 5, after V lost 5 bases and J lost 10 bases. In germline, CDR1 is MNHNS, CDR2 SASEGT.

This clone showed up just a few times. The chain has TRBV4-3 and TRBJ1-4; D is possibly TRBD1 (6 bases). CDR1 is LGHNA and CDR2 is YSLEER in the germline V gene. Trimming took off 3 bases at V and 4 bases at J, with 12 bases between the two ends. This CDR3 has 15 amino acids. CDR3 residues: CASSQGQTLNEKLFF. The CDR3 coding sequence is TGCGCCAGCAGCCAGGGACAAACCCTTAATGAAAAACTGTTTTTT.

This clone was seen a few times. V gene TRBV4-3 combines with J gene TRBJ2-1, with TRBD2 identical over 12 bases. The V gene end was trimmed by 0 bases and the J gene end by 4 bases; junction bases not matched to a gene: 7. This CDR3 region has 18 residues. Germline V gene lookup returns CDR1 LGHNA and CDR2 YSLEER. CDR3 bases: TGCGCCAGCAGCCAAGATCGGGCTAGCGGGAGGGTGTACAATGAGCAGTTCTTC. This gives the protein CASSQDRASGRVYNEQFF.

A single count supports this clone. The rearrangement uses TRBV6-5 and TRBJ1-2; a possible D gene is TRBD1 (6 bases). V was cut by 0 bases and J by 8 bases, with 13 bases left in between. This CDR3 has 14 residues. Germline CDR1 is MNHEY and CDR2 is SVGAGI. CDR3 nucleotide sequence: TGTGCCAGCAGTTACTCGAACAGGGCTGGGGGCTACACCTTC. Encoded protein: CASSYSNRAGGYTF.

The chain employs TRBV7-2 and TRBJ2-1; 8 bases agree with TRBD1. The J segment lost 10 bases and the V segment lost 6 bases, leaving 17 bases of the junction unmatched. Germline CDR1 is SGHTA and CDR2 is FQGNSA. There are 16 residues in the CDR3. CDR3 coding DNA: TGTGCCAGCAGGAAAGAGCCGGGACAGGCGACGGCGGAGCAGTTCTTC. This gives the protein CASRKEPGQATAEQFF.

The chain is built from TRBV27 and TRBJ1-2, with D possibly TRBD1 on 6 matching bases. The CDR3 is made up of 18 amino acids. Germline V gene data show CDR1 as MNHEY and CDR2 as SMNVEV (reference sequence). V was trimmed by 2 bases and J by 8 bases, leaving 27 bases between them. CDR3 residues: CASSLASGGQGPILGYTF. The CDR3 coding sequence is TGTGCCAGCAGTTTAGCCAGTGGGGGCCAGGGGCCTATCCTCGGCTACACCTTC.

The chain recombines TRBV29-1 with TRBJ2-5, with 7 bases fitting TRBD2. Trimming removed 7 bases from V and 6 bases from J; junction bases left unmatched: 8. CDR1 and CDR2 from the germline V gene are SQVTM and ANQGSEA. The CDR3 has 12 residues. The CDR3 spells CSANGEGKTQYF. The CDR3 DNA sequence: TGCAGCGCAAACGGGGAGGGGAAGACCCAGTACTTC.

The CDR3 region is CASSLAQEQPQHF. CDR3 sequence (DNA): TGTGCCAGCAGCTTAGCGCAGGAACAGCCCCAGCATTTT. The rearrangement joins TRBV7-6 to TRBJ1-5; D gene uncertain. The V and J ends lost 0 bases and 7 bases respectively, with 7 bases between them. Germline V gives CDR1 SGHVS, CDR2 FNYEAQ. CDR3 length: 13 amino acids.

This clone appeared a few times. This sequence joins TRBV6-4 and TRBJ2-3; TRBD1 might be the D (6 bases). Per the germline V gene, CDR1 is MRHNA and CDR2 is SNTAGT. The CDR3 contains 14 residues. V lost 2 bases and J lost 2, with 8 bases in between. The CDR3 sequence is CASSDGQFTDTQYF. The DNA of the CDR3 is TGTGCCAGCAGTGACGGACAGTTCACAGATACGCAGTATTTT.

The chain uses TRBV7-8 and TRBJ2-6; D remains unclear. This CDR3 contains 16 residues. Per the germline V gene, CDR1 is SGHVS and CDR2 is FQNEAQ. The V and J ends lost 4 bases and 2 bases respectively, with 12 bases between them. Written as DNA, the CDR3 is TGTGCCAGCAGCTATTACGAGTTTACTGGGGCCAACGTCCTGACTTTC. Protein sequence: CASSYYEFTGANVLTF.

CDR3 sequence (DNA): TGTGCCAGCAGCCGACTAGCGGGTATGGGAGGCTACGAGCAGTACTTC. Its translation is CASSRLAGMGGYEQYF. The genes are TRBV7-2 and TRBJ2-7; 10 bases fit TRBD2. The CDR3 sequence is 16 residues long. Per the germline V gene, CDR1 is SGHTA and CDR2 is FQGNSA. The V and J ends lost 5 bases and 3 bases, in that order; junction bases with no gene match: 10.

The chain combines TRBV7-9 with TRBJ1-2; D uncertain. Germline V gene lookup returns CDR1 SEHNR and CDR2 FQNEAQ (reference sequence). CDR3 length: 11 residues. Trimming left V 1 base short and J 7 bases short, with 4 bases between. CDR3 nucleotide sequence: TGTGCCAGCAGCTTAGGGAGTGGCTACACCTTC. Residues: CASSLGSGYTF.

As to this clone: The junction does not match germline at one end; this may be a read error. The chain couples TRBV29-1 to TRBJ2-3, with D uncertain. This CDR3 region has 10 residues. CDR1 is SQVTM and CDR2 is ANQGSEA in the germline V gene. The CDR3 DNA reads TGCAGCGTAGAAGACGTCACGCAGTATTTT. This codes for CSVEDVTQYF.

The sample holds a few counts of this clone. This chain connects TRBV5-4 to TRBJ2-7, with 8 positions matching TRBD1. Germline CDR1 is SGHNT and CDR2 is YYREEE (reference sequence). V gave up 1 base and J gave up 3 bases; unmatched junction bases: 6. CDR3 length: 15 residues. This chain's CDR3 is CASSLRTGMHYEQYF. The CDR3 DNA is TGTGCCAGCAGCTTGAGGACAGGGATGCACTACGAGCAGTACTTC.

The rearrangement uses TRBV5-1 and TRBJ2-7, with 8 bases matching TRBD1. Germline V gene lookup returns CDR1 SGHRS and CDR2 YFSETQ. The V gene end was trimmed by 4 bases and the J gene end by 3 bases; junction bases not matched to a gene: 9. CDR3 size: 15 residues. CDR3 loop: CASSKGQGPIYEQYF. The CDR3 DNA reads as TGCGCCAGCAGCAAAGGACAGGGCCCTATCTACGAGCAGTACTTC. Filled out from reference TRBV5-1 and TRBJ2-7, the complete variable domain reads KAGVTQTPRYLIKTRGQQVTLSCSPISGHRSVSWYQQTPGQGLQFLFEYFSETQRNKGNFPGRFSGRQFSNSRSEMNVSTLELGDSALYLCASSKGQGPIYEQYFGPGTRLTVT.

The V and J genes are TRBV4-3 and TRBJ2-1; tentatively, D is TRBD2 (6 bases). There are 16 residues in the CDR3. Per germline, CDR1 LGHNA and CDR2 YSLEER. V lost 1 base and J lost 2, with 12 bases in between. The chain's CDR3 is CASSQVGGGPYNEQFF. The CDR3 region has the DNA TGCGCCAGCAGCCAAGTGGGGGGAGGACCCTACAATGAGCAGTTCTTC.

This chain joins TRBV29-1 and TRBJ1-1; 7 bases are a match to TRBD1. CDR1 is SQVTM and CDR2 is ANQGSEA in the germline V gene. The V and J ends lost 2 bases and 0 bases, in that order; junction bases with no gene match: 6. The CDR3 totals 15 residues. The CDR3 sequence: CSVESQGGMNTEAFF. CDR3 in DNA: TGCAGCGTTGAAAGCCAGGGGGGCATGAACACTGAAGCTTTCTTT.

V gene TRBV10-1 combines with J gene TRBJ2-3; 8 nucleotides match TRBD2. Trimming cost V 4 bases and J 1 base; bases outside gene matches: 4. The CDR3 sequence is 15 residues long. The germline gives CDR1 WNHNN, CDR2 SYGVQD (reference sequence). CDR3 nucleotides: TGCGCCAGCAGTGGGGGGACTAGAGGCACAGATACGCAGTATTTT. This encodes CASSGGTRGTDTQYF.

In its sample, this clone was seen once. The gene calls are TRBV11-2 and TRBJ2-7; tentative D call: TRBD1 (6 bases). The CDR3 is made up of 14 amino acids. V lost 2 bases, J lost 3 bases, and 11 bases lay in between. The germline CDR1 and CDR2 sequences are SGHAT and FQNNGV. In DNA form, the CDR3 reads TGTGCCAGCAGCTTATCTCAGGGGAACTACGAGCAGTACTTC. Amino acid sequence: CASSLSQGNYEQYF.

This clone came up a few times. The chain has TRBV30 and TRBJ1-2; D remains ambiguous. The ends were cut back, 1 base at V and 5 bases at J, with 11 bases in the middle. Germline V CDR1 and CDR2: GTSNPN, SVGIG (reference sequence). This CDR3 comprises 13 residues. The CDR3 DNA is TGTGCCTGGAGTGAACAAAGCGGGTATGGCTACACCTTC. It translates to CAWSEQSGYGYTF. The whole variable domain, filled in from reference TRBV30 and TRBJ1-2, reads SQTIHQWPATLVQPVGSPLSLECTVEGTSNPNLYWYRQAAGRGLQLLFYSVGIGQISSEVPQNLSASRPQDRQFILSSKKLLLSDSGFYLCAWSEQSGYGYTFGSGTRLTVV.

The chain employs TRBV5-1 and TRBJ1-5; D unresolved. Trimming pared 0 bases from V and 6 bases from J, leaving 13 bases between. CDR1 and CDR2 (germline): SGHRS, YFSETQ. The CDR3 is made up of 15 amino acids. For the CDR3, the DNA is TGCGCCAGCAGCTTGGAAGGTGCGGCGAGTCAGCCCCAGCATTTT. Its protein is CASSLEGAASQPQHF.

The chain is built from TRBV4-1 and TRBJ1-5; TRBD1 matches 11 bases. CDR1 is MGHRA and CDR2 is YSYEKL in the germline V gene. CDR3 length: 16 amino acids. V lost 1 base and J lost 6; bases outside the gene matches: 5. CDR3: CASSQAGQGAGQPQHF. The DNA for the CDR3 is TGCGCCAGCAGCCAAGCTGGACAGGGGGCCGGTCAGCCCCAGCATTTT.

The chain is built from TRBV6-5 and TRBJ2-7; 8 bases are shared with TRBD1. V trimming: 5 bases; J trimming: 4 bases; junction bases outside the gene matches: 7. Germline CDR1 and CDR2: MNHEY and SVGAGI. The length of the CDR3 is 14 residues. The DNA of the CDR3 is TGTGCCAGCAGTCCTGAGACAGGGGTGTACGAGCAGTACTTC. It specifies CASSPETGVYEQYF.

The chain combines TRBV25-1 with TRBJ1-2; D uncertain. This CDR3 has 13 amino acids. Germline V gene data show CDR1 as MGHDK and CDR2 as SYGVNS. V was shortened by 5 bases and J by 5 bases, with 12 bases between the two germline ends. This CDR3 is CASSMFSGYGYTF. The CDR3 region has the DNA TGTGCCAGCAGTATGTTCTCGGGGTATGGCTACACCTTC.

This sequence joins TRBV21-1 and TRBJ2-7; the D call TRBD1 from the table was never checked on the DNA. TRBV21-1 is noted as a pseudogene. This CDR3 comprises 14 residues. The CDR3 DNA sequence: TGTGCCAGCAGCACTCGACAGGGGCGATACGAGCAGTACTTC. Translated: CASSTRQGRYEQYF.

This clone was picked up a small number of times. V gene TRBV10-3 combines with J gene TRBJ1-2; no clear D gene. CDR1 and CDR2 (germline): ENHRY, SYGVKD. V lost 10 bases and J 0 bases, leaving 15 bases between the germline ends. CDR3 length equals 14 residues. CDR3 in amino acids: CANREDGANYGYTF. CDR3 DNA sequence: TGTGCCAACCGGGAGGATGGGGCTAACTATGGCTACACCTTC.

The V and J genes are TRBV2 and TRBJ2-3; 8 bases align to TRBD2. Trimming removed 4 bases from V and 5 bases from J; junction bases left unmatched: 11. Germline assignment: CDR1 SNHLY and CDR2 FYNNEI. The CDR3 spans 16 residues. For the CDR3, the DNA is TGTGCCAGCAGTGTTCGGCGGGGGGCCGTAGGAGATACGCAGTATTTT. This translates into CASSVRRGAVGDTQYF.